This T cell receptor (beta chain) was sequenced in a study of T cell responses to AZD1222 COVID-19 vaccine (dated by TCRdb to the early 2020s). In the study overall: AZD1222 recipients whose second dose came at about 4 weeks and those whose second dose came at about 12 weeks were combined into one group, since spike-specific TCR depth and breadth did not differ between the two schedules. A total of about 240 trial participants underwent TCR sequencing, of whom around 200 received two doses of AZD1222 and 26 received two doses of the MenACWY control vaccine. Enrollment into the trials was organized by age into subgroups of 18-55, 56-69 and 70-plus years, and those subgroups contained roughly 150, 30 and 60 TCR-sequenced participants, respectively. Broad study findings and their caveats: Spike-specific TCR breadth and depth rose significantly after two AZD1222 doses compared with day 0 and with MenACWY recipients. Because no day 14 peak-response samples were available, repertoires were characterized only after the peak T cell response. The 56-69-year group was small, and its depth increase did not reach significance, likely because of low power. Conclusions about previously exposed vaccinees were limited because only six or seven AZD1222 recipients were SARS-CoV-2 seropositive at baseline. Vaccine-associated CD4 TCRs spanned the whole spike protein, with dominant responses in regions 160-218 and 743-854. Participants were mostly white British, with more females than males. The authors suggested clonal diversity may have been underestimated. Nearly half of unique spike-specific TCRs reportedly recognized epitopes outside regions mutated in the B.1.351 and B.1.1.7 variants.

Comments on this clone: The clone's antigen remains unknown. The input lacks base qualities; no much larger clone sits a single base away.

Reading the label with the study, this specimen's time point is: baseline before first vaccination. The vaccinee samples were drawn from two UK trials, COV001 and COV002, one of which was a single-blind randomized controlled phase 2/3 trial testing AZD1222 (ChAdOx1 nCoV-19) in healthy adults. Trial participant PBMC samples were collected at day 0 and day 28 after the second dose for TCRbeta chain sequencing. The CDR3 regions of human TCRbeta chains were subjected to immunosequencing. For the original study's pipeline: Repertoire TCRs were checked for matches against a reference library of SARS-CoV-2-specific TCRs that had been generated using the MIRA antigen-specificity platform. Breadth was defined as the fraction of unique TCRs that were SARS-CoV-2-associated. Depth was defined as the fraction of total T cells that were SARS-CoV-2-associated. Each spike-specific TCR was assigned to its reactive spike region and to a CD4 or CD8 class using the MIRA data. Log10-transformed breadth and depth values were compared by one-way ANOVA with Sidak's multiple comparisons tests. In its TCRdb copy, this immuneACCESS table keeps in-frame sequences only and misses some clones. Where compared with another copy, unresolved V genes explain less than half of these, and the others have no known cause. That table is the source of V, J and clone size, and D and trimming were worked out from the DNA. The sample includes 140,000 to 150,000 clones, with under 95% observed a single time. Approximately 5.2% of the sample is in the top ten clones.

Trimming takes 4 bases off V and 9 bases off J; junction bases not matched to a gene: 5. The CDR3 holds 13 amino acids from the cysteine to the phenylalanine. Here the CDR3 DNA is all that survives: 39 bases in frame from base 1. The TCR was taken from an adult in good health. The chain was built from TRBV12-3 or TRBV12-4 and TRBJ2-7; 11 bases in the junction line up with TRBD1. The sequencing used peripheral blood, collected on day 0 of AZD1222 vaccination. CDR3 reads: CASSSDRGRLQYF. The DNA reads as follows: TGTGCCAGCAGTTCGGACAGGGGGCGGTTGCAGTACTTC.